This TCR beta chain originates from a study of metastatic and nonmetastatic thyroid tumors. Whole-study results and caveats: It was reportedly found that TCR beta diversity was significantly higher in malignant thyroid tumors than in benign nodules, a difference seen in both blood and tumor samples.

TCRdb re-analyzed the PCR reads through MiXCR. The sample contains 15,000 to 19,000 clones, around 25% of which appear only once. There are 15 residues in the CDR3. The germline V gene has CDR1 SGDLS and CDR2 YYNGEE. V was shortened by 4 bases and J by 5 bases, with 18 bases between the two germline ends. No treatment of any kind had been given to any patient before thyroid surgery. As regards this clone: Its target is unknown.

The chain carries TRBV9 and TRBJ1-2; the D gene is possibly TRBD1 (5 bases). Input material: tumor tissue. This sequence was found in a female donor with papillary thyroid cancer or a benign thyroid nodule (not recorded which). Some clones in this sample may be carry-over from other donors' samples. The DNA of the CDR3 is TGTGCCAGCAGCCAAGGGACGGGGGAGGTGTATGGCTACACCTTC. Translation: CASSQGTGEVYGYTF.